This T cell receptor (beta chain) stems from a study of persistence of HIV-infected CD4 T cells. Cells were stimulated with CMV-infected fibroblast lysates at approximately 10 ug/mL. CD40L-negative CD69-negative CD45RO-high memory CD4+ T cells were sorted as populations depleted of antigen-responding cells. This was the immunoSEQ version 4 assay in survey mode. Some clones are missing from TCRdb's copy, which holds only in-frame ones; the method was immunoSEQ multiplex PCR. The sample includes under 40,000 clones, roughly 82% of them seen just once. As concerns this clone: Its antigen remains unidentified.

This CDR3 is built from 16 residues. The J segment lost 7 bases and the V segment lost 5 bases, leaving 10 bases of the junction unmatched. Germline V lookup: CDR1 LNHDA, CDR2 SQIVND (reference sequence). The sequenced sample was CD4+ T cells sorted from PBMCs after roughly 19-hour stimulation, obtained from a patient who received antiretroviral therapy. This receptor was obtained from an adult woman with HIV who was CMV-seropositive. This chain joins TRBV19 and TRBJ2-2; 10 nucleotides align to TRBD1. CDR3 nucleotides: TGTGCCAGTAGTCTATTGACAGGGGGCGCGGACGGGGAGCTGTTTTTT. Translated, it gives CASSLLTGGADGELFF.